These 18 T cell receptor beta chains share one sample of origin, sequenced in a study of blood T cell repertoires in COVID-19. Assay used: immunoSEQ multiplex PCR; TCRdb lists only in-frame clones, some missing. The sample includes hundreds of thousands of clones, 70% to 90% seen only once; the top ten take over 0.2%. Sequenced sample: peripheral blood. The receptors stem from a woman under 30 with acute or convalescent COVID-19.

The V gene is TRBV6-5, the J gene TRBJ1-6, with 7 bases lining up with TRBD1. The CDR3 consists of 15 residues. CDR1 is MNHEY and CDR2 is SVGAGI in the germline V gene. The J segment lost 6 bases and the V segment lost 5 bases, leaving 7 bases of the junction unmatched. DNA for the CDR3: TGTGCCAGCAGTCCGAACAGGGGTAGTAATTCACCCCTCCACTTT. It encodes CASSPNRGSNSPLHF.

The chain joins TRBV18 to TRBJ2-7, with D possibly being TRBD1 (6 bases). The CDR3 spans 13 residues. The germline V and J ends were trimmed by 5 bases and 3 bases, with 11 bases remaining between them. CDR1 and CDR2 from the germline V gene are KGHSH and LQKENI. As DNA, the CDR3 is TGTGCCAGCTCAAAAAGACAGGACTACGAGCAGTACTTC. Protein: CASSKRQDYEQYF.

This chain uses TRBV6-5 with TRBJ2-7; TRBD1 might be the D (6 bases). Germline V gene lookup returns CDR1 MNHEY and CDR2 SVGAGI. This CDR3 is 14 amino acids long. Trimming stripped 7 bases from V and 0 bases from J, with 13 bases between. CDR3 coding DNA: TGTGCCAGCATCCGCCAGGGGAGCTCCTACGAGCAGTACTTC. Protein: CASIRQGSSYEQYF.

This CDR3 reads CASKGSGGAGTQYF. The CDR3 DNA reads TGTGCCAGCAAGGGTAGCGGGGGGGCTGGGACCCAGTACTTC. The chain uses TRBV6-5 and TRBJ2-5, with 11 bases that match TRBD2. The CDR3 is made up of 14 amino acids. V shed 7 bases, J shed 7 bases, and the junction held 8 bases outside the gene matches. Germline CDR1 is MNHEY and CDR2 is SVGAGI.

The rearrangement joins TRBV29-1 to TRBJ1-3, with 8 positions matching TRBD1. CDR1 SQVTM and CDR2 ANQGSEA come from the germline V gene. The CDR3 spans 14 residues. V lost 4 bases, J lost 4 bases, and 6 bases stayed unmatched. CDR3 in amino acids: CSVAPGGSGNTIYF. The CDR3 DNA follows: TGCAGCGTTGCCCCAGGGGGCTCGGGAAACACCATATATTTT.

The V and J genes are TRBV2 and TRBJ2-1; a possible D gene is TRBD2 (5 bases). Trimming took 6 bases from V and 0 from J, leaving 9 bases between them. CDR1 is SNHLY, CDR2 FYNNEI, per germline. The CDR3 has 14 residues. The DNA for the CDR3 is TGTGCCAGCAGGGGGAGTTTCTCCTACAATGAGCAGTTCTTC. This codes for CASRGSFSYNEQFF.

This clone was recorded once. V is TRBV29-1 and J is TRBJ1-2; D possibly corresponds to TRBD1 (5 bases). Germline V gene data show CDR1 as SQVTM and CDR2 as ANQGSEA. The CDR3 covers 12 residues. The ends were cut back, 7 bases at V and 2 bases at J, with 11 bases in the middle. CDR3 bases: TGCAGCGCGGGGGGAGAAAACTATGGCTACACCTTC. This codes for CSAGGENYGYTF. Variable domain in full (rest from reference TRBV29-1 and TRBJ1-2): SAVISQKPSRDICQRGTSLTIQCQVDSQVTMMFWYRQQPGQSLTLIATANQGSEATYESGFVIDKFPISRPNLTFSTLTVSNMSPEDSSIYLCSAGGENYGYTFGSGTRLTVV.

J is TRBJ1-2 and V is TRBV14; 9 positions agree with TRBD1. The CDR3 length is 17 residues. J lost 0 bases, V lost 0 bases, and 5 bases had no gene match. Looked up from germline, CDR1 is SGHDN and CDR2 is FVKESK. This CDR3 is CASSQDWTGVTNYGYTF. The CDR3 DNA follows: TGTGCCAGCAGCCAAGATTGGACAGGGGTAACTAACTATGGCTACACCTTC.

The CDR3 DNA reads TGTGCCAGCAGCCCGACAGGGGGCCTCTACGAGCAGTACTTC. The encoded protein is CASSPTGGLYEQYF. V is TRBV7-6 and J is TRBJ2-7, with TRBD1 matching over 10 bases. Per the germline V gene, CDR1 is SGHVS and CDR2 is FNYEAQ. After removal of 5 bases from V and 3 bases from J, the junction contained 4 bases not matched to a gene. The CDR3 totals 14 residues.

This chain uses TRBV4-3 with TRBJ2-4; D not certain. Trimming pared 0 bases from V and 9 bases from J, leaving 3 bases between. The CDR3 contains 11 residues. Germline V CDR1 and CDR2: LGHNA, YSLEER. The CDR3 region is CASSQDSIQYF. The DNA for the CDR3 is TGCGCCAGCAGCCAAGATAGCATTCAGTACTTC.

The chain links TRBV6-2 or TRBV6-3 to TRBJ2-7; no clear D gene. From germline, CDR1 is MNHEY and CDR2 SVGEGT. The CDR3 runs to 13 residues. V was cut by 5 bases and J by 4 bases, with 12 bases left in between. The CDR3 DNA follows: TGTGCCAGCAGTAACCCAACTAAGTACGAGCAGTACTTC. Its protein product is CASSNPTKYEQYF.

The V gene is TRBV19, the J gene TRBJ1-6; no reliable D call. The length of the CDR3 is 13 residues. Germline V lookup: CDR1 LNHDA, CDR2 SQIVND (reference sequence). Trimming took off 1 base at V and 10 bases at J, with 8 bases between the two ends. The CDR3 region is CASSIGVESPLHF. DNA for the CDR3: TGTGCCAGTAGTATAGGGGTGGAGTCACCCCTCCACTTT.

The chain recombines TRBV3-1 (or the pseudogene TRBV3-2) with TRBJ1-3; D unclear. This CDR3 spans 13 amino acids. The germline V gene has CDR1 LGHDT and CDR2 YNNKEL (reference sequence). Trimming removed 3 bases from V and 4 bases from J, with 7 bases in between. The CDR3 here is CASSQSLGNTIYF. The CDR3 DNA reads TGTGCCAGCAGCCAGTCTCTGGGAAACACCATATATTTT.

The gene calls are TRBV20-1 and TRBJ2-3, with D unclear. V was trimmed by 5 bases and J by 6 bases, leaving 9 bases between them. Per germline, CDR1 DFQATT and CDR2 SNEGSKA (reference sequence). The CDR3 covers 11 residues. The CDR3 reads CSAPITDTQYF. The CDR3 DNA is TGCAGTGCTCCCATCACTGATACGCAGTATTTT.

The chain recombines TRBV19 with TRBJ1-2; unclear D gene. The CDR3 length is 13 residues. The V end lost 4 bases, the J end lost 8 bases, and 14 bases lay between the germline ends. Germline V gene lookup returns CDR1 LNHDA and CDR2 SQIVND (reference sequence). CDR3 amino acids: CASSTSTTRGYTF. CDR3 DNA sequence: TGTGCCAGTAGTACTTCGACCACCAGGGGCTACACCTTC.

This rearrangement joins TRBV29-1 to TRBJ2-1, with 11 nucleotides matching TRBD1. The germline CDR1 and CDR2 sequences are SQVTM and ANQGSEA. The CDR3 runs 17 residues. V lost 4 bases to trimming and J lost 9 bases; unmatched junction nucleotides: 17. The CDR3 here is CSVAEQRPGQGVREQFF. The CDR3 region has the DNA TGCAGCGTTGCCGAACAACGACCGGGACAGGGGGTTCGTGAGCAGTTCTTC.

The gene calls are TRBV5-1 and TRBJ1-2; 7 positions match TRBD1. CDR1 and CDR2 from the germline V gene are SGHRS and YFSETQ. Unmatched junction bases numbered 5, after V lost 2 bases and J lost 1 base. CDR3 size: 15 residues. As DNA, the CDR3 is TGCGCCAGCAGCTTCGGACAGGAGGTTAACTATGGCTACACCTTC. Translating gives CASSFGQEVNYGYTF.

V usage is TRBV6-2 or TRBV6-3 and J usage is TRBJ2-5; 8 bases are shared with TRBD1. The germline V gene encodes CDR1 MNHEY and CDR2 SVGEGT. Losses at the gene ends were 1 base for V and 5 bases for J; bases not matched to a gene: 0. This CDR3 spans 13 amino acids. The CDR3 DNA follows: TGTGCCAGCAGTTACTACAGGGGGGAGACCCAGTACTTC. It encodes CASSYYRGETQYF.